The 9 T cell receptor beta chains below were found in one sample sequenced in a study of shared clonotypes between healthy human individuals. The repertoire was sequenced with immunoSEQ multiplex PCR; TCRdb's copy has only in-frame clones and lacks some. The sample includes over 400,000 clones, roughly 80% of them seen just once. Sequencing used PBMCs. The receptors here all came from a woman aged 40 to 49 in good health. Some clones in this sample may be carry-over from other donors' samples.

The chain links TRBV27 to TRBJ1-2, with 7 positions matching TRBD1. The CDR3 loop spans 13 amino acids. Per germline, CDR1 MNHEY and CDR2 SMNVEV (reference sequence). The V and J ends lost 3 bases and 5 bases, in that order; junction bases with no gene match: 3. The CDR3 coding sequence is TGTGCCAGCAGTTTCCGGGACAGATATGGCTACACCTTC. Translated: CASSFRDRYGYTF.

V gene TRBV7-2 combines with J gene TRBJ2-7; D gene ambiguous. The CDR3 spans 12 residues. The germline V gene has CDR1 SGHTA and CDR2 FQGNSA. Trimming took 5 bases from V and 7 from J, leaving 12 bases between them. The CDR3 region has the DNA TGTGCCAGCAGCCCTTACGATCGGGAGCAGTACTTC. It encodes CASSPYDREQYF. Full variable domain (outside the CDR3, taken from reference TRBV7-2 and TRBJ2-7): GAGVSQSPSNKVTEKGKDVELRCDPISGHTALYWYRQSLGQGLEFLIYFQGNSAPDKSGLPSDRFSAERTGGSVSTLTIQRTQQEDSAVYLCASSPYDREQYFGPGTRLTVT.

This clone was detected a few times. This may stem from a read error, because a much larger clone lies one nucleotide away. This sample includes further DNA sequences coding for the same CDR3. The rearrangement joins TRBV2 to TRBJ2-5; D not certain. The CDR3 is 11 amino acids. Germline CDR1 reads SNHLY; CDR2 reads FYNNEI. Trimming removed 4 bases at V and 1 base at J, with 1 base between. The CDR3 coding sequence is TGTGCCAGCAGTGGCCAAGAGACCCAGTACTTC. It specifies CASSGQETQYF.

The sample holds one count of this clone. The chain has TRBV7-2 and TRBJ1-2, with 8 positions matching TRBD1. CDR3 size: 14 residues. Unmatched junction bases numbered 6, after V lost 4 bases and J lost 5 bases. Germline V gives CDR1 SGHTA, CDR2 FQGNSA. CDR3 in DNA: TGTGCCAGCAGCTGGGGGACAGGAAGATATGGCTACACCTTC. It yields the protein CASSWGTGRYGYTF.

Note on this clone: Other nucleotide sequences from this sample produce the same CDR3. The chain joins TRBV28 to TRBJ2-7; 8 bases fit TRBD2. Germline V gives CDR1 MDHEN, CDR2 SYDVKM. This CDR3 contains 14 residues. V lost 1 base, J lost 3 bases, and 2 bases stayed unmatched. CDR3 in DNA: TGTGCCAGCAGTTTATCTCTAGCGGGCTACGAGCAGTACTTC. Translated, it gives CASSLSLAGYEQYF.

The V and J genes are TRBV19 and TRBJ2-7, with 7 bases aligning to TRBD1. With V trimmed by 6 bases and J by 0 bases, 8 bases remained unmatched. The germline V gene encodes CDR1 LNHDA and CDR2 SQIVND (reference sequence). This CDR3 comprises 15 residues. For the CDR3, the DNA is TGTGCCAGTAGCCGCCAGGGGGTAACCTCCTACGAGCAGTACTTC. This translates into CASSRQGVTSYEQYF.

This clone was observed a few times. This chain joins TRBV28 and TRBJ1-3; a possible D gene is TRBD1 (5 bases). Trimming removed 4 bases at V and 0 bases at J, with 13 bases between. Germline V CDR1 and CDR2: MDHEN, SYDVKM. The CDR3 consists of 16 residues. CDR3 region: CASSSPGRGSGNTIYF. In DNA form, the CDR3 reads TGTGCCAGCAGTTCCCCAGGGAGGGGCTCTGGAAACACCATATATTTT.

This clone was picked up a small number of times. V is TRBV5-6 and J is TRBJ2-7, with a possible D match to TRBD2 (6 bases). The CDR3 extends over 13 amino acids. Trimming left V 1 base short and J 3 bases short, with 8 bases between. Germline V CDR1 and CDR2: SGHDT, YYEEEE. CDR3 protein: CASSLPDYYEQYF. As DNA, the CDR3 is TGTGCCAGCAGCTTGCCGGACTACTACGAGCAGTACTTC.

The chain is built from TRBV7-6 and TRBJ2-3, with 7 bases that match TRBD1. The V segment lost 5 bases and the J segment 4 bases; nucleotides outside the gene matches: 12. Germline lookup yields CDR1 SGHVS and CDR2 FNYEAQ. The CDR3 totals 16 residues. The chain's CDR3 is CASSPSLQGFPDTQYF. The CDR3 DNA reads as TGTGCCAGCAGCCCTAGTCTACAGGGGTTTCCAGATACGCAGTATTTT.